These 7 T cell receptor beta chains were sequenced from one sample in a study of blood T cell repertoires in COVID-19. Data came from immunoSEQ multiplex PCR; TCRdb stores just in-frame clones and leaves some out. The data show 150,000 to 200,000 clones, approximately 88% seen once. The material sequenced was PBMCs or T cells enriched from blood (not recorded which). The receptor set was obtained from a woman aged 55-69 years who had recovered from COVID-19.

This clone was counted once. CDR3 region: CASSQVGTGTNSYEQYF. Here the CDR3 DNA reads TGTGCCAGCAGCCAAGTCGGGACAGGGACGAATTCCTACGAGCAGTACTTC. J is TRBJ2-7 and V is TRBV4-2; the match to TRBD1 covers 9 bases. Per germline, CDR1 LGHNA and CDR2 YNFKEQ. This CDR3 comprises 17 residues. The V and J ends lost 1 base and 1 base, in that order; junction bases with no gene match: 8.

This clone showed up just a few times. The chain couples TRBV5-1 to TRBJ1-2, with D unclear. The V end was cut by 5 bases, the J end by 4 bases, with 12 bases between. The CDR3 length is 13 residues. CDR1 SGHRS and CDR2 YFSETQ come from the germline V gene. The CDR3: CASSQTPAYGYTF. In nucleotides, the CDR3 is TGCGCCAGCAGTCAGACACCAGCCTATGGCTACACCTTC. Complete variable domain (other parts from reference TRBV5-1 and TRBJ1-2): KAGVTQTPRYLIKTRGQQVTLSCSPISGHRSVSWYQQTPGQGLQFLFEYFSETQRNKGNFPGRFSGRQFSNSRSEMNVSTLELGDSALYLCASSQTPAYGYTFGSGTRLTVV.

This clone has just one count. The chain combines TRBV5-1 with TRBJ1-1; maybe TRBD1 (6 bases). The ends were cut back, 6 bases at V and 0 bases at J, with 18 bases in the middle. This CDR3 is 16 amino acids long. CDR1 SGHRS and CDR2 YFSETQ come from the germline V gene. The CDR3 nucleotides are TGCGCCAGCAAAACCGGGGCAGGGGCTTTGAACACTGAAGCTTTCTTT. Translating it yields CASKTGAGALNTEAFF.

V usage is TRBV3-1 (or the pseudogene TRBV3-2) and J usage is TRBJ1-2, with D possibly being TRBD1 (5 bases). V was trimmed by 3 bases and J by 7 bases, leaving 9 bases between them. The CDR3 consists of 12 residues. Germline V CDR1 and CDR2: LGHDT, YNNKEL (reference sequence). CDR3 loop: CASSQVGLGYTF. CDR3 nucleotide sequence: TGTGCCAGCAGCCAGGTGGGGCTTGGCTACACCTTC.

To note about this clone: One end of the junction varies from germline; a read error may be responsible. This chain links TRBV6-5 with TRBJ1-1; 7 nucleotides agree with TRBD1. The length of the CDR3 is 12 residues. Germline lookup yields CDR1 MNHEY and CDR2 SVGAGI. CDR3 coding DNA: TGTGCCAGCAGTTTCATACAGGGGCCTCTTGCCTTT. Its protein is CASSFIQGPLAF.

This chain joins TRBV7-9 and TRBJ2-3, with 10 bases that match TRBD2. The junction had 3 bases not matched to a gene; V was cut back by 0 bases and J by 6 bases. Germline V gene data show CDR1 as SEHNR and CDR2 as FQNEAQ (reference sequence). The CDR3 totals 15 residues. The CDR3 DNA reads as TGTGCCAGCAGCTTAGCGGGACTAGCGTTTGATACGCAGTATTTT. It codes for CASSLAGLAFDTQYF.

In nucleotides, the CDR3 is TGTGCCTTATCCGGGACAGGGACGACTAACTATGGCTACACCTTC. Its protein product is CALSGTGTTNYGYTF. The V call is TRBV30, the J call TRBJ1-2; 9 positions agree with TRBD1. This CDR3 contains 15 residues. Trimming cost V 7 bases and J 0 bases; bases outside gene matches: 9. Germline values: CDR1 GTSNPN, CDR2 SVGIG (reference sequence).